These 26 T cell receptor beta chains came from one sample sequenced in a study of Ad26.COV2.S vaccination and SARS-CoV-2 variants. Noted treatment: around 19 received Ad26.COV2.S at low or high dose, single or two shots; about 5 received placebo; per-sample allocation not given. Day 63 after the first vaccine or placebo injection was the time point for sampling. The repertoire was sequenced with immunoSEQ multiplex PCR; TCRdb's copy has only in-frame clones and lacks some. Counted here are about 400,000 clones, 83% occurring once; the ten biggest clones make up around 7%. The material sequenced was peripheral blood, taken in a trial of Ad26.COV2.S vaccine versus placebo. The receptors were sampled from a person aged 18 to 65 who received the Ad26.COV2.S COVID-19 vaccine or a placebo.

The chain is built from TRBV11-3 and TRBJ1-1; D unresolved. The CDR3 runs to 14 residues. From germline, CDR1 is SGHNT and CDR2 YENEEA. The V and J ends lost 2 bases and 6 bases respectively, with 13 bases between them. CDR3: CASSLNSPSPEAFF. CDR3 DNA: TGTGCCAGCAGCTTAAACAGTCCTTCCCCTGAAGCTTTCTTT.

The V and J genes are TRBV19 and TRBJ1-2, with 9 bases lining up with TRBD1. Per the germline V gene, CDR1 is LNHDA and CDR2 is SQIVND (reference sequence). V shed 5 bases and J 4 bases; nucleotides not matched to a gene: 5. This CDR3 has 14 residues. CDR3 in amino acids: CASSPTGGIYGYTF. The CDR3 DNA reads TGTGCCAGTAGTCCGACAGGGGGTATCTATGGCTACACCTTC. Supplemented by reference TRBV19 and TRBJ1-2, the full variable domain reads DGGITQSPKYLFRKEGQNVTLSCEQNLNHDAMYWYRQDPGQGLRLIYYSQIVNDFQKGDIAEGYSVSREKKESFPLTVTSAQKNPTAFYLCASSPTGGIYGYTFGSGTRLTVV.

The V call is TRBV10-2, the J call TRBJ1-5, with a weak D call TRBD1 (5 bases). Per the germline V gene, CDR1 is WSHSY and CDR2 is SAAADI. The CDR3 has 15 amino acids. V lost 4 bases to trimming and J lost 4 bases, with 14 bases between them. The CDR3: CASSAMRGGNQPQHF. CDR3 DNA sequence: TGCGCCAGCAGTGCCATGAGGGGCGGGAATCAGCCCCAGCATTTT.

V gene TRBV10-1 combines with J gene TRBJ2-1; 8 nucleotides align to TRBD2. Germline V CDR1 and CDR2: WNHNN, SYGVQD (reference sequence). The CDR3 has 16 residues. J lost 2 bases, V lost 0 bases, and 3 bases had no gene match. The CDR3 region is CASSESFSGTYNEQFF. The CDR3 coding sequence is TGCGCCAGCAGTGAGTCGTTTAGCGGGACCTACAATGAGCAGTTCTTC.

The V call is TRBV11-2, the J call TRBJ2-7, with D hard to call. This CDR3 comprises 13 residues. Looked up from germline, CDR1 is SGHAT and CDR2 is FQNNGV. V was shortened by 5 bases and J by 3 bases, with 11 bases between the two germline ends. The DNA for the CDR3 is TGTGCCAGCAGCCCCGGTGGGGTCTACGAGCAGTACTTC. Its protein product is CASSPGGVYEQYF.

As regards this clone: Compared with germline, one end of the junction differs, possibly owing to a read error. The V call is TRBV4-1, the J call TRBJ1-4, with a tentative D call TRBD1 (6 bases). This CDR3 is 15 amino acids long. In germline, CDR1 is MGHRA, CDR2 YSYEKL. CDR3 bases: TGCGCCAGCAGCCAACTCGGGACAACTCATGAAAAACTGTTTTTT. It specifies CASSQLGTTHEKLFF.

The chain links TRBV2 to TRBJ2-7; D is unclear. Germline assignment: CDR1 SNHLY and CDR2 FYNNEI. The CDR3 contains 14 residues. Trimming removed 1 base at V and 2 bases at J, with 9 bases between. DNA of the CDR3: TGTGCCAGCAGTGAAGGACCTGGCCCCTACGAGCAGTACTTC. It codes for CASSEGPGPYEQYF.

The chain is built from TRBV29-1 and TRBJ1-1; the match to TRBD1 covers 7 bases. In germline, CDR1 is SQVTM, CDR2 ANQGSEA. This CDR3 region has 13 residues. V was pared by 6 bases and J by 6 bases, with 10 bases of the junction left unmatched. As DNA, the CDR3 is TGCAGCGTCGGTCAGGCTCAGGGGGCTGAAGCTTTCTTT. It encodes CSVGQAQGAEAFF.

V usage is TRBV5-1 and J usage is TRBJ2-1; no reliable D call. Trimming cost V 4 bases and J 8 bases, with 10 bases left between them. This CDR3 contains 12 residues. Germline V gene sequence: CDR1 SGHRS, CDR2 YFSETQ. DNA of the CDR3: TGCGCCAGCAGCGAAAATGGCGATGAGCAGTTCTTC. Translation gives CASSENGDEQFF.

V and J are TRBV2 and TRBJ2-2; TRBD2 matches at 7 bases. CDR3 length: 13 amino acids. Germline V gives CDR1 SNHLY, CDR2 FYNNEI. The V gene end was trimmed by 8 bases and the J gene end by 6 bases; junction bases not matched to a gene: 6. The CDR3: CASGLVGAGELFF. In nucleotides, the CDR3 is TGTGCCAGCGGACTAGTTGGTGCCGGGGAGCTGTTTTTT.

The CDR3 sequence: CASSLQGAHYNSPLHF. The CDR3 DNA reads as TGTGCCAGCAGTTTACAGGGGGCCCACTATAATTCACCCCTCCACTTT. The V call is TRBV27, the J call TRBJ1-6; 8 bases fit TRBD1. The CDR3 is 16 residues long. With V trimmed by 2 bases and J by 3 bases, 3 bases remained unmatched. Germline V gives CDR1 MNHEY, CDR2 SMNVEV (reference sequence).

The chain links TRBV24-1 to TRBJ2-1; D may be TRBD2 (6 bases). Germline V lookup: CDR1 KGHDR, CDR2 SFDVKD. Deletions cut 4 bases from V and 8 bases from J, with 11 bases between. The CDR3 totals 13 residues. CDR3 sequence (DNA): TGTGCCACCAGTGACCCCCCTAGCGATGAGCAGTTCTTC. Amino acid sequence: CATSDPPSDEQFF.

The chain couples TRBV5-1 to TRBJ2-5, with D possibly being TRBD1 (6 bases). Germline values: CDR1 SGHRS, CDR2 YFSETQ. The V gene lost 3 bases and the J gene lost 1 base, with 10 bases spanning the gap. CDR3 length: 14 amino acids. CDR3 protein: CASSYTGPQETQYF. The CDR3 nucleotides are TGCGCCAGCAGCTACACAGGGCCCCAAGAGACCCAGTACTTC.

This clone has a handful of counts. Other DNA sequences in this sample translate to the same CDR3. J is TRBJ1-4 and V is TRBV7-9, with D tentatively TRBD1 (6 bases). Germline CDR1 reads SEHNR; CDR2 reads FQNEAQ (reference sequence). V was trimmed by 5 bases and J by 8 bases, leaving 9 bases between them. CDR3 length: 12 residues. DNA of the CDR3: TGTGCCAGCAGCCGAGGGGGGGAAAAACTGTTTTTT. Its translation is CASSRGGEKLFF.

V gene TRBV4-1 combines with J gene TRBJ1-1, with D maybe TRBD1 (5 bases). In germline, CDR1 is MGHRA, CDR2 YSYEKL. The CDR3 spans 16 residues. With 5 bases removed from V and 3 bases from J, the gap between germline ends came to 19 bases. CDR3 residues: CASSSLEGLGDTEAFF. CDR3 nucleotide sequence: TGCGCCAGCAGCTCATTGGAGGGGCTGGGGGACACTGAAGCTTTCTTT.

V is TRBV5-6 and J is TRBJ2-1; 8 bases align to TRBD2. Unmatched junction bases numbered 15, after V lost 9 bases and J lost 4 bases. Per germline, CDR1 SGHDT and CDR2 YYEEEE. This CDR3 comprises 16 residues. CDR3 sequence (DNA): TGTGCCACCTCGTTTTGGAGCGGGGGACTTTACAATGAGCAGTTCTTC. As protein: CATSFWSGGLYNEQFF.

The chain employs TRBV5-1 and TRBJ1-2, with D possibly being TRBD1 (5 bases). The CDR3 contains 16 residues. CDR1 SGHRS and CDR2 YFSETQ come from the germline V gene. Trimming stripped 3 bases from V and 0 bases from J, with 15 bases between. The CDR3 loop reads CASSWGNPYANYGYTF. The CDR3 DNA reads as TGCGCCAGCAGCTGGGGGAACCCGTACGCTAACTATGGCTACACCTTC. Looking up the rest from reference TRBV5-1 and TRBJ1-2 gives the full variable domain: KAGVTQTPRYLIKTRGQQVTLSCSPISGHRSVSWYQQTPGQGLQFLFEYFSETQRNKGNFPGRFSGRQFSNSRSEMNVSTLELGDSALYLCASSWGNPYANYGYTFGSGTRLTVV.

The CDR3 loop reads CASSHGQIPMDTQYF. The CDR3 nucleotides read TGTGCCAGCAGCCACGGACAGATACCCATGGATACGCAGTATTTT. The chain recombines TRBV6-2 or TRBV6-3 with TRBJ2-3; weak D call: TRBD1 (6 bases). Per the germline V gene, CDR1 is MNHEY and CDR2 is SVGEGT. The CDR3 loop spans 15 amino acids. The V and J ends lost 6 bases and 6 bases respectively, with 19 bases between them.

The chain links TRBV5-5 to TRBJ2-5; D remains unclear. CDR3 size: 12 residues. Trimming took 0 bases from V and 5 from J, leaving 5 bases between them. Germline assignment: CDR1 SGHKS and CDR2 YYEKEE (reference sequence). The CDR3 sequence: CASSLEWETQYF. The CDR3, as DNA: TGTGCCAGCAGCTTGGAGTGGGAGACCCAGTACTTC.

This rearrangement joins TRBV18 to TRBJ2-3, with D possibly being TRBD2 (5 bases). CDR3 length: 15 residues. Trimming took off 6 bases at V and 1 base at J, with 14 bases between the two ends. Germline CDR1 KGHSH, CDR2 LQKENI. CDR3 nucleotide sequence: TGTGCCAGCTCGCCCTGGGGTAGCGGCACAGATACGCAGTATTTT. The encoded protein is CASSPWGSGTDTQYF.

V gene TRBV7-2 combines with J gene TRBJ2-2; D tentatively fits TRBD1 or TRBD2 (5 bases each). This CDR3 has 14 residues. Between the trimmed V and J ends, which lost 0 bases and 6 bases, there was a span of 8 bases. Germline V lookup: CDR1 SGHTA, CDR2 FQGNSA. The CDR3: CASSLAGVPGELFF. CDR3 sequence (DNA): TGTGCCAGCAGCTTAGCGGGGGTGCCCGGGGAGCTGTTTTTT.

The chain carries TRBV14 and TRBJ1-4; TRBD1 agrees at 7 bases. This CDR3 has 17 amino acids. Germline V gives CDR1 SGHDN, CDR2 FVKESK. With V trimmed by 4 bases and J by 10 bases, 18 bases remained unmatched. The CDR3 loop reads CASSLFAGQDSRGKLFF. The CDR3 DNA is TGTGCCAGCAGCCTTTTTGCAGGACAGGACTCTCGAGGAAAACTGTTTTTT.

The J gene is TRBJ1-3, the V gene TRBV5-1; D is uncertain. This CDR3 spans 14 amino acids. Trimming took 4 bases from V and 2 from J, leaving 10 bases between them. From germline, CDR1 is SGHRS and CDR2 YFSETQ. CDR3: CASSLLGAGNTIYF. DNA of the CDR3: TGCGCCAGCAGCCTTCTCGGTGCTGGAAACACCATATATTTT.

This clone has a single count. The chain carries TRBV2 and TRBJ1-6; 7 nucleotides match TRBD1. The CDR3 spans 14 residues. Germline CDR1 SNHLY, CDR2 FYNNEI. The V and J ends lost 7 bases and 10 bases, in that order; junction bases with no gene match: 10. The CDR3 DNA reads TGTGCCAGCATGGAGGGCAGGGGGAGATCACCCCTCCACTTT. Its protein product is CASMEGRGRSPLHF.

This sequence joins TRBV29-1 and TRBJ2-5; 8 nucleotides align to TRBD2. Germline loops: CDR1 SQVTM, CDR2 ANQGSEA. The CDR3 is 15 amino acids. With V trimmed by 1 base and J by 1 base, 5 bases remained unmatched. The CDR3 sequence: CSVEGGRSLQETQYF. The CDR3 DNA reads as TGCAGCGTTGAAGGCGGGAGGTCCCTCCAAGAGACCCAGTACTTC.

This clone was observed a single time. The genes are TRBV18 and TRBJ2-2, with D possibly being TRBD2 (6 bases). Trimming stripped 6 bases from V and 0 bases from J, with 14 bases between. The V gene's germline CDR1 is KGHSH and CDR2 LQKENI. The CDR3 totals 16 residues. CDR3 DNA: TGTGCCAGCTCGGAGGGGCGGTTGTCGAACACCGGGGAGCTGTTTTTT. Protein: CASSEGRLSNTGELFF.